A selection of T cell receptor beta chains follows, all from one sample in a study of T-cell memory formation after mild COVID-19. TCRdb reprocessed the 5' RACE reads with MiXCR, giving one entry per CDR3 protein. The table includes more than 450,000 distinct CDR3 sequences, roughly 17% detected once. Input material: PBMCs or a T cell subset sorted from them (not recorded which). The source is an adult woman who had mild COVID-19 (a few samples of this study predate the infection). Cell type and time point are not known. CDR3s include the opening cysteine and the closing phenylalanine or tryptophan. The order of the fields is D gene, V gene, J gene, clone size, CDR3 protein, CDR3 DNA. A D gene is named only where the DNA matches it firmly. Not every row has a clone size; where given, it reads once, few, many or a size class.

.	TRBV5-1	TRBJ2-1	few	CASSLEAYGEQFF	TGCGCCAGCAGCTTGGAAGCTTACGGTGAGCAGTTCTTC
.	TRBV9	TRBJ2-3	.	CASSAPLDTQYF	TGTGCCAGCAGCGCCCCCCTGGATACGCAGTATTTT
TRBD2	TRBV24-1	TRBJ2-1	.	CATSDFSGRAPDEQFF	TGTGCCACCAGTGATTTTAGCGGGAGGGCCCCCGATGAGCAGTTCTTC
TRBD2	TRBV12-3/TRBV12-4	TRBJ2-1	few	CASSSRTSGGGPHEQFF	TGTGCCAGCAGTTCCCGGACTAGCGGGGGGGGACCGCATGAGCAGTTCTTC
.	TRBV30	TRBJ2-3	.	CAWSGGLSSDTQYF	TGTGCCTGGAGTGGTGGACTAAGCTCAGATACGCAGTATTTT
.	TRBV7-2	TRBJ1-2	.	CASSLALRTENYGYTF	TGTGCCAGCAGCTTAGCGCTCCGGACGGAAAACTATGGCTACACCTTC
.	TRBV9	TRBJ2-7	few	CASSVGPRNPDEQYF	TGTGCCAGCAGCGTAGGCCCCAGAAACCCCGACGAGCAGTACTTC
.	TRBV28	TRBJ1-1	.	CASSGRSDWGVNTEAFF	TGTGCCAGCAGTGGGCGATCGGACTGGGGGGTGAACACTGAAGCTTTCTTT
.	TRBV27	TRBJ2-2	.	CASKAPLSGTGELFF	TGTGCCAGCAAGGCGCCGCTAAGCGGCACCGGGGAGCTGTTTTTT
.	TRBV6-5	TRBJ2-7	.	CASSYTPSYYEQYF	TGTGCCAGCAGTTATACCCCTAGCTACTACGAGCAGTACTTC
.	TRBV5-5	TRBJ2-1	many	CASSLASGYNEQFF	TGTGCCAGCAGCTTGGCTTCCGGATACAATGAGCAGTTCTTC
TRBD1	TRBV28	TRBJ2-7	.	CASSFSRTGAGHEQYF	TGTGCCAGCAGTTTTTCGAGGACAGGGGCTGGCCACGAGCAGTACTTC
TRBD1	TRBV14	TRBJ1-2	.	CASSHSDRGRGYTF	TGTGCCAGCAGCCATTCGGACAGGGGGCGAGGCTACACCTTC
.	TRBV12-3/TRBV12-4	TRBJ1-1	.	CASSTSGMRTEAFF	TGTGCCAGCAGTACCTCGGGGATGCGAACTGAAGCTTTCTTT
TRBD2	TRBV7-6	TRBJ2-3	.	CASSLGTAGRVGDTQYF	TGTGCCAGCAGCTTAGGGACCGCGGGGAGGGTTGGAGATACGCAGTATTTT
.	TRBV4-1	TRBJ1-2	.	CASSQVLGQTPYGYTF	TGCGCCAGCAGCCAAGTCTTGGGACAAACCCCCTATGGCTACACCTTC
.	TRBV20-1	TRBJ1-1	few	CSARIPGVMNTEAFF	TGCAGTGCTAGGATCCCGGGGGTAATGAACACTGAAGCTTTCTTT
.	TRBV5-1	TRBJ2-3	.	CASSFQAGDTQYF	TGCGCCAGCAGCTTTCAGGCGGGAGATACGCAGTATTTT
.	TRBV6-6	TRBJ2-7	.	CASSYIVGEQYF	TGTGCCAGCAGTTACATAGTGGGGGAGCAGTACTTC
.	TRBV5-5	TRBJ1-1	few	CASSLGLGSGVDEAFF	TGTGCCAGCAGCTTGGGTTTAGGTTCGGGTGTGGATGAAGCTTTCTTT
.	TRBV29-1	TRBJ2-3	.	CSVAGRPTGTQYF	TGCAGCGTTGCAGGGCGACCGACGGGTACGCAGTATTTT
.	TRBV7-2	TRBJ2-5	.	CASSHRYGAETQYF	TGTGCCAGCAGCCATCGGTACGGAGCGGAGACCCAGTACTTC
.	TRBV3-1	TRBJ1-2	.	CASSQDLAGNYGYTF	TGTGCCAGCAGCCAAGACTTGGCAGGCAACTATGGCTACACCTTC
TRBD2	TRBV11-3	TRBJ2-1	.	CASSWGEGYNEQFF	TGTGCCAGCAGCTGGGGGGAGGGCTACAATGAGCAGTTCTTC
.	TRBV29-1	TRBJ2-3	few	CSVHRGVTDTQYF	TGCAGCGTTCATAGGGGGGTCACAGATACGCAGTATTTT
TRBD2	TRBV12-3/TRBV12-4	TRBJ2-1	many	CASSRGLASYNEQFF	TGTGCCAGCAGTCGAGGACTAGCTTCCTACAATGAGCAGTTCTTC
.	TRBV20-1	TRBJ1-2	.	CSARLSGGYYGYTF	TGCAGTGCTAGGCTTTCTGGGGGCTACTATGGCTACACCTTC
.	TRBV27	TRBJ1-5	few	CASSWGAGTQPQHF	TGTGCCAGCAGTTGGGGGGCCGGGACTCAGCCCCAGCATTTT
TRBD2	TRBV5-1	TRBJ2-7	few	CASSLGGPAGVFGSYEQYF	TGCGCCAGCAGCTTGGGGGGCCCAGCGGGAGTGTTTGGATCCTACGAGCAGTACTTC
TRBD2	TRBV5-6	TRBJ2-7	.	CASSFRLAGTEQYF	TGTGCCAGCAGCTTTCGACTAGCGGGAACGGAGCAGTACTTC
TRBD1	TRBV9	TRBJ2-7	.	CASSPHGTGRYEQYF	TGTGCCAGCAGCCCCCACGGGACAGGGCGGTACGAGCAGTACTTC
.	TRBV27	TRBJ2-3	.	CASSFGRATDTQYF	TGTGCCAGCAGTTTCGGCAGGGCGACAGATACGCAGTATTTT
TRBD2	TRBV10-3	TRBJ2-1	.	CAINPTSGSGSYNEQFF	TGTGCCATCAACCCTACTAGCGGGAGCGGGTCCTACAATGAGCAGTTCTTC
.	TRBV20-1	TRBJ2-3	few	CSATKGTTTDTQYF	TGCAGTGCGACGAAGGGGACCACCACAGATACGCAGTATTTT
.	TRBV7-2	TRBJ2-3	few	CASRQSPMRSTDTQYF	TGTGCCAGCAGGCAGTCCCCGATGCGGAGCACAGATACGCAGTATTTT
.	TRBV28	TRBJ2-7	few	CASSFVGRPPYEQYF	TGTGCCAGCAGTTTTGTTGGCAGGCCGCCGTACGAGCAGTACTTC
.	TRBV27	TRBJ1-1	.	CASSFLTGYTEAFF	TGTGCCAGCAGCTTTCTTACAGGGTACACTGAAGCTTTCTTT
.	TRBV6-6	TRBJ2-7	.	CASSYSRTEQYEQYF	TGTGCCAGCAGTTACTCACGGACAGAACAATACGAGCAGTACTTC
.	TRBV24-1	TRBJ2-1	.	CATSGRGSYNEQFF	TGTGCCACCAGTGGTAGGGGTTCCTACAATGAGCAGTTCTTC
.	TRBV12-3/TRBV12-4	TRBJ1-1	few	CASSLGGGSNTEAFF	TGTGCCAGCAGTTTAGGTGGGGGCTCGAACACTGAAGCTTTCTTT
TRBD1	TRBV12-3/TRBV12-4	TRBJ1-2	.	CASSYARTGFRPNYGYTF	TGTGCCAGCAGTTATGCGCGGACAGGATTCCGACCTAACTATGGCTACACCTTC
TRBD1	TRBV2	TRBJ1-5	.	CASWGQGAAYPPQHF	TGTGCCAGCTGGGGACAGGGGGCTGCCTATCCCCCCCAGCATTTT
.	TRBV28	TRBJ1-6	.	CASSWMGSYNSPLHF	TGTGCCAGCAGTTGGATGGGGTCCTATAATTCACCCCTCCACTTT
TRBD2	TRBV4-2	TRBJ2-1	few	CASSRGLAGDSSYNEQFF	TGTGCCAGCAGCCGCGGACTAGCGGGGGACAGCTCCTACAATGAGCAGTTCTTC
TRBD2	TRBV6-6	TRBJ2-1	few	CASSYSAIAGGFLFF	TGTGCCAGCAGTTACTCGGCTATAGCGGGGGGGTTCTTGTTCTTC
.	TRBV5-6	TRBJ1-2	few	CASSRLNRATIGYTF	TGTGCCAGCAGCCGACTCAACAGGGCTACCATTGGCTACACCTTC
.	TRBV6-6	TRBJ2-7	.	CASTTGTREQYF	TGTGCCAGCACCACCGGGACTCGGGAGCAGTACTTC
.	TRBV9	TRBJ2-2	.	CASSVEGQKPGELFF	TGTGCCAGCAGCGTAGAAGGGCAAAAGCCCGGGGAGCTGTTTTTT
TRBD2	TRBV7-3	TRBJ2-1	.	CASSSGGLAGGDEQFF	TGTGCCAGCAGCTCGGGGGGACTAGCGGGAGGAGATGAGCAGTTCTTC
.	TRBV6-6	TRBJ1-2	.	CASSYDRNYGYTF	TGTGCCAGCAGTTACGACAGGAACTATGGCTACACCTTC
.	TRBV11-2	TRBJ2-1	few	CASSFTQEQFF	TGTGCCAGCAGCTTCACCCAGGAGCAGTTCTTC
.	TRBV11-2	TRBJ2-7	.	CASSLSGGGYEQYF	TGTGCCAGCAGCTTAAGCGGTGGGGGCTACGAGCAGTACTTC
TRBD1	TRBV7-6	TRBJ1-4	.	CASSLGIPGQGLATNEKLFF	TGTGCCAGCAGCTTAGGGATTCCGGGACAGGGTCTTGCAACTAATGAAAAACTGTTTTTT
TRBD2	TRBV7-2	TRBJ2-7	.	CASSSGPSGSYEQYF	TGTGCCAGCAGCTCGGGGCCTAGCGGGAGTTACGAGCAGTACTTC
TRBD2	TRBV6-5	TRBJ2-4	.	CASSYSSGGRAKNIQYF	TGTGCCAGCAGTTACTCGTCGGGAGGGCGCGCCAAAAACATTCAGTACTTC